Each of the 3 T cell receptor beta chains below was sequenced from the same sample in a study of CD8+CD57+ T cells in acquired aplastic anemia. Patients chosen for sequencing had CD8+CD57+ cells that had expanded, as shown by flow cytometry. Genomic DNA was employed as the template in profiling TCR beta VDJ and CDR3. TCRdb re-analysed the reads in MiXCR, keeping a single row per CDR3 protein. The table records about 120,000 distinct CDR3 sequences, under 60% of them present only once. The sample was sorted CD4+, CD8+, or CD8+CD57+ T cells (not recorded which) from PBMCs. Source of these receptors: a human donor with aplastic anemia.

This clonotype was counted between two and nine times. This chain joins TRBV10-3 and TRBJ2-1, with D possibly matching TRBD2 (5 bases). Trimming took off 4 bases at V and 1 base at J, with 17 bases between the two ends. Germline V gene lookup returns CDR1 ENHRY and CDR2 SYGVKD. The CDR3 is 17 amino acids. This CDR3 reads CAISGERIARSYNEQFF. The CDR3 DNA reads TGTGCCATCAGTGGAGAGAGGATAGCGAGGTCCTACAATGAGCAGTTCTTC.

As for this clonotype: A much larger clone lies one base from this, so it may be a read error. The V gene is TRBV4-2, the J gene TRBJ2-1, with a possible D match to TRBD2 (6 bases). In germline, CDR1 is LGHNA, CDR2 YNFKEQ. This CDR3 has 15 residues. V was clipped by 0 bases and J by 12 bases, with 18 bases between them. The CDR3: CASSQDSALALGQFF. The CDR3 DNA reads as TGTGCCAGCAGCCAAGATTCAGCACTAGCTCTTGGGCAGTTCTTC.

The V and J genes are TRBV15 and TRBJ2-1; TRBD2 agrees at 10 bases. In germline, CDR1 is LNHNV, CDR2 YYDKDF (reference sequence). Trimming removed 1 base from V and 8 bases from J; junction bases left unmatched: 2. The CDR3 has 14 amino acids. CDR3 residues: CATSRVTSGDEQFF. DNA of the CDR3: TGTGCCACCAGCAGAGTCACTAGCGGGGATGAGCAGTTCTTC.